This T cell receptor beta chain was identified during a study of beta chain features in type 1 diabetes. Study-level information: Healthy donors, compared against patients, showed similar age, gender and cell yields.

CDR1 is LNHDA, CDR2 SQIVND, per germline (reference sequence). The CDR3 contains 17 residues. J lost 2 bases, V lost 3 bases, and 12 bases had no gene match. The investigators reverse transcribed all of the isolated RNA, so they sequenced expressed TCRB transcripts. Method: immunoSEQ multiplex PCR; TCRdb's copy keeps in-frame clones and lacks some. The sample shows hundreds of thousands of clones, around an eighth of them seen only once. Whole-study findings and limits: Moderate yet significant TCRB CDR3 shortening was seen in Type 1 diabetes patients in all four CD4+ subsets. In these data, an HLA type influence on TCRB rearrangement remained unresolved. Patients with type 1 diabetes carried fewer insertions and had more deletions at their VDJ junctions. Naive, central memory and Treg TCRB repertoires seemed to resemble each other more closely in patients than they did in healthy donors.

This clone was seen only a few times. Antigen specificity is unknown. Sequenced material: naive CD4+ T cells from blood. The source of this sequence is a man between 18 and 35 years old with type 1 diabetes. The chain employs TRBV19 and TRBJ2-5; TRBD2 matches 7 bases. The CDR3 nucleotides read TGTGCCAGTAGTATTGCAACCGGGAGCGGGATACAAGAGACCCAGTACTTC. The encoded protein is CASSIATGSGIQETQYF. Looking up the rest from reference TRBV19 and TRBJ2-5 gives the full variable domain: DGGITQSPKYLFRKEGQNVTLSCEQNLNHDAMYWYRQDPGQGLRLIYYSQIVNDFQKGDIAEGYSVSREKKESFPLTVTSAQKNPTAFYLCASSIATGSGIQETQYFGPGTRLLVL.